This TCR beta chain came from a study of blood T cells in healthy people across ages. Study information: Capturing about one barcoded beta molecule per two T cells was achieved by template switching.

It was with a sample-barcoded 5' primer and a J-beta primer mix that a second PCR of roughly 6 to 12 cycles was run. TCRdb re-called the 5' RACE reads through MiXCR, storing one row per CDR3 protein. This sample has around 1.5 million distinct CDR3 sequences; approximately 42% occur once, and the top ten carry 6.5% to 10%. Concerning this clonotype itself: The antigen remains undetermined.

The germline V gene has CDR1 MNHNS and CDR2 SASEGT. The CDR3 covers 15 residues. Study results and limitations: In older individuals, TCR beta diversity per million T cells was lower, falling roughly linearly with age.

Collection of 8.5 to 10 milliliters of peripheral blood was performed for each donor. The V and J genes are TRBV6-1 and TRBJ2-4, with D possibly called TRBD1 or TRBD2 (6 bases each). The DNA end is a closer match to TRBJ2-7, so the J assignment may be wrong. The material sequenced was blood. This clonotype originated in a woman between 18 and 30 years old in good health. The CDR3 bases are TGTGCCAGCAGTCCCGGAGGGACACTTACCTACGAGCAGTACTTC. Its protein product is CASSPGGTLTYEQYF.